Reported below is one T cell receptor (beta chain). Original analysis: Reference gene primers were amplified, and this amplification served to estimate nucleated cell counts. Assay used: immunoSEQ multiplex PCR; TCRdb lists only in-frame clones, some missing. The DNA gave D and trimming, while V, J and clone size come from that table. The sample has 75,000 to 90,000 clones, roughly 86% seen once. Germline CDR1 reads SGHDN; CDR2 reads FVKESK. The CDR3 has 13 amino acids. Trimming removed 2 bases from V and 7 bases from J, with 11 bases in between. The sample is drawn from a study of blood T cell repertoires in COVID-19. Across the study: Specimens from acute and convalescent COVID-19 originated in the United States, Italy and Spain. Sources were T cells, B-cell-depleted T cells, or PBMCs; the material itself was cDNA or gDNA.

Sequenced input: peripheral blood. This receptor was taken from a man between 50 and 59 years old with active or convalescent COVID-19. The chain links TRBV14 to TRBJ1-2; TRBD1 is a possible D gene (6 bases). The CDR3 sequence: CASSQTGFGGYTF. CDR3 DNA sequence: TGTGCCAGCAGCCAAACAGGGTTTGGTGGCTACACCTTC.